This entry lists 2 T cell receptor beta chains sequenced from one sample in a study of blood T cell repertoires in COVID-19. Measured with immunoSEQ multiplex PCR; TCRdb has only the in-frame clones, and not every one. The profile shows 200,000 to 250,000 clones, 80% to 90% of them singletons. The specimen sequenced was peripheral blood. The receptors shown here come from a man between 50 and 59 years old who had recovered from COVID-19.

The genes are TRBV5-1 and TRBJ1-1; D not resolved. The CDR3 is 14 amino acids. Deletions cut 2 bases from V and 1 base from J, with 9 bases between. Germline V gene data show CDR1 as SGHRS and CDR2 as YFSETQ. CDR3 sequence reads: CASSFASGNTEAFF. DNA for the CDR3: TGCGCCAGCAGCTTCGCGAGTGGGAACACTGAAGCTTTCTTT.

This chain uses TRBV5-1 with TRBJ1-1; 8 bases align to TRBD1. The trim removed 0 bases at V and 1 base at J, leaving 5 bases unmatched. The length of the CDR3 is 16 residues. Germline lookup yields CDR1 SGHRS and CDR2 YFSETQ. CDR3 amino acids: CASSLGTGTGNTEAFF. For the CDR3, the DNA is TGCGCCAGCAGCTTGGGAACCGGGACAGGGAACACTGAAGCTTTCTTT.